Listed here are 25 T cell receptor beta chains from one sample, sequenced in a study of blood T cell repertoires in COVID-19. Sequencing used immunoSEQ multiplex PCR; TCRdb keeps in-frame clones, though not all of them. This sample yields 200,000 to 300,000 clones, of which 65% to 90% are seen a single time; roughly 5.3% belongs to the top ten. What was sequenced was peripheral blood. The receptors stem from a man aged 45-65 years with COVID-19, enrolled during active disease.

The chain employs TRBV23-1 and TRBJ1-5, with 7 bases fitting TRBD1. TRBV23-1 is recorded as an ORF, its role being uncertain. The CDR3 runs to 18 residues. Trimming removed 3 bases from V and 0 bases from J; junction bases left unmatched: 11. The chain's CDR3 is CASSHYPRQGYSNQPQHF. The CDR3 region has the DNA TGCGCCAGCAGTCATTACCCAAGACAGGGCTATAGCAATCAGCCCCAGCATTTT.

This clone has just a few counts. The V call is TRBV6-1, the J call TRBJ1-5; D is ambiguous. Germline assignment: CDR1 MNHNS and CDR2 SASEGT. The CDR3 covers 14 residues. The V and J ends lost 1 base and 6 bases respectively, with 10 bases between them. In DNA, the CDR3 is TGTGCCAGCAGTGAAGGGACTTGGGGTCAGCCCCAGCATTTT. It yields the protein CASSEGTWGQPQHF.

The chain recombines TRBV2 with TRBJ2-2, with TRBD2 matching over 10 bases. Germline lookup yields CDR1 SNHLY and CDR2 FYNNEI. With V trimmed by 7 bases and J by 5 bases, 7 bases remained unmatched. This CDR3 comprises 15 residues. The CDR3 region is CASNSGGMRTGELFF. In DNA form, the CDR3 reads TGTGCCAGCAATAGCGGGGGGATGAGGACCGGGGAGCTGTTTTTT. Full variable domain (remainder filled in from reference TRBV2 and TRBJ2-2): EPEVTQTPSHQVTQMGQEVILRCVPISNHLYFYWYRQILGQKVEFLVSFYNNEISEKSEIFDDQFSVERPDGSNFTLKIRSTKLEDSAMYFCASNSGGMRTGELFFGEGSRLTVL.

The chain carries TRBV19 and TRBJ1-5, with a tentative D call TRBD1 (5 bases). The V and J ends lost 4 bases and 0 bases respectively, with 10 bases between them. The V gene's germline CDR1 is LNHDA and CDR2 SQIVND (reference sequence). CDR3 length: 15 residues. The CDR3 DNA sequence: TGTGCCAGTAGTAGGACACTTAATAGCAATCAGCCCCAGCATTTT. This codes for CASSRTLNSNQPQHF.

This clone has just a few counts. The CDR3 DNA reads as TGTGCCAGCAGCCCTGGACAGGGGAGGGATACGCAGTATTTT. This codes for CASSPGQGRDTQYF. The chain has TRBV3-1 (or the pseudogene TRBV3-2) and TRBJ2-3; 9 positions match TRBD1. Trimming cost V 4 bases and J 6 bases; bases outside gene matches: 5. Looked up from germline, CDR1 is LGHDT and CDR2 is YNNKEL (reference sequence). This CDR3 comprises 14 residues.

The V gene is TRBV19, the J gene TRBJ2-1; D may be TRBD1 (5 bases). CDR1 and CDR2 from the germline V gene are LNHDA and SQIVND (reference sequence). The CDR3 contains 18 residues. Trimming took off 6 bases at V and 5 bases at J, with 26 bases between the two ends. As DNA, the CDR3 is TGTGCCAGTAGCCAACCCCGACAGAACCGGTACCGCAACAATGAGCAGTTCTTC. Amino acids: CASSQPRQNRYRNNEQFF.

V usage is TRBV27 and J usage is TRBJ2-2; 15 bases agree with TRBD2. V shed 6 bases and J 5 bases; nucleotides not matched to a gene: 13. Germline V gene data show CDR1 as MNHEY and CDR2 as SMNVEV (reference sequence). The CDR3 sequence is 19 residues long. CDR3 sequence reads: CASRDFGLAGGHHTGELFF. CDR3 nucleotide sequence: TGTGCCAGCAGGGACTTCGGACTAGCGGGGGGGCATCATACCGGGGAGCTGTTTTTT.

The J gene is TRBJ2-3, the V gene TRBV7-2; perhaps TRBD2 as D (6 bases). This CDR3 has 14 amino acids. V lost 4 bases and J lost 2, with 10 bases in between. CDR1 is SGHTA, CDR2 FQGNSA, per germline. CDR3: CASSSTSYTDTQYF. The CDR3 coding sequence is TGTGCCAGCAGCTCAACTAGCTACACAGATACGCAGTATTTT. The whole variable domain, filled in from reference TRBV7-2 and TRBJ2-3, reads GAGVSQSPSNKVTEKGKDVELRCDPISGHTALYWYRQSLGQGLEFLIYFQGNSAPDKSGLPSDRFSAERTGGSVSTLTIQRTQQEDSAVYLCASSSTSYTDTQYFGPGTRLTVL.

The rearrangement links TRBV5-8 to TRBJ2-5; 11 bases align to TRBD2. Germline assignment: CDR1 SGHTS and CDR2 YDEGEE. CDR3 length: 16 residues. The ends lost 0 bases at V and 1 base at J; junction bases unmatched: 2. For the CDR3, the DNA is TGTGCCAGCAGCTTGGCTAGCGGGGGGACCCAAGAGACCCAGTACTTC. It translates to CASSLASGGTQETQYF.

V and J are TRBV15 and TRBJ2-7; D is undetermined. Germline V gene sequence: CDR1 LNHNV, CDR2 YYDKDF (reference sequence). CDR3 length equals 14 residues. Trimming left V 1 base short and J 2 bases short, with 9 bases between. CDR3 amino acids: CATSRGEVTYEQYF. CDR3 DNA sequence: TGTGCCACCAGCAGAGGAGAAGTTACCTACGAGCAGTACTTC.

About this clone: The junction does not match germline at one end; this may be a read error. The chain recombines TRBV7-2 with TRBJ2-2; D not certain. CDR3 length: 14 amino acids. Germline V gene lookup returns CDR1 SGHTA and CDR2 FQGNSA. CDR3: CASSLVRNTEELFF. The CDR3 DNA reads as TGTGCCAGCAGCTTAGTCCGTAACACCGAGGAGCTGTTTTTT.

The rearrangement links TRBV7-9 to TRBJ2-1, with a tentative D call TRBD2 (6 bases). Trimming took 2 bases from V and 0 from J, leaving 14 bases between them. The CDR3 is 17 amino acids. Per the germline V gene, CDR1 is SEHNR and CDR2 is FQNEAQ (reference sequence). This CDR3 reads CASSLPRGASSYNEQFF. In nucleotides, the CDR3 is TGTGCCAGCAGCTTACCCCGCGGGGCCAGCTCCTACAATGAGCAGTTCTTC.

The chain links TRBV6-5 to TRBJ2-1; D unresolved. Germline assignment: CDR1 MNHEY and CDR2 SVGAGI. The CDR3 runs to 15 residues. The V and J ends lost 0 bases and 6 bases respectively, with 12 bases between them. CDR3 amino acids: CASSYSNRGSNEQFF. CDR3 sequence (DNA): TGTGCCAGCAGTTACTCGAATCGAGGAAGCAATGAGCAGTTCTTC.

CDR3 protein: CASSFLQDPGWSEQFF. Here the CDR3 DNA reads TGCGCCAGCAGCTTCCTACAGGACCCGGGCTGGAGTGAGCAGTTCTTC. The gene calls are TRBV5-1 and TRBJ2-1, with D perhaps TRBD1 (5 bases). The CDR3 spans 16 residues. Germline V gene sequence: CDR1 SGHRS, CDR2 YFSETQ. V gave up 2 bases and J gave up 9 bases, with 21 bases separating them.

The V gene is TRBV27, the J gene TRBJ2-1, with TRBD2 matching 9 bases. CDR1 is MNHEY, CDR2 SMNVEV, per germline (reference sequence). V gave up 5 bases and J gave up 3 bases; unmatched junction bases: 8. This CDR3 is built from 16 residues. DNA of the CDR3: TGTGCCAGCAGTCCCCATCAGCGGGGGGACTACAATGAGCAGTTCTTC. Protein: CASSPHQRGDYNEQFF.

This clone was seen a single time. The CDR3 sequence: CASSISRLNTEAFF. CDR3 sequence (DNA): TGTGCCAGTAGTATTTCTCGGTTGAACACTGAAGCTTTCTTT. This chain links TRBV19 with TRBJ1-1, with no clear D. CDR1 and CDR2 (germline): LNHDA, SQIVND (reference sequence). With 3 bases removed from V and 0 bases from J, the gap between germline ends came to 8 bases. The CDR3 covers 14 residues.

The rearrangement links TRBV5-1 to TRBJ1-3, with TRBD1 as a possible D gene (5 bases). The CDR3 consists of 18 residues. CDR1 is SGHRS, CDR2 YFSETQ, per germline. Deletions cut 2 bases from V and 0 bases from J, with 18 bases between. The DNA for the CDR3 is TGCGCCAGCAGCTTAACTACGCTCGGACACAGCTCTGGAAACACCATATATTTT. It is translated as CASSLTTLGHSSGNTIYF.

This chain connects TRBV3-1 (or the pseudogene TRBV3-2) to TRBJ2-7, with 7 bases that match TRBD1. Germline V lookup: CDR1 LGHDT, CDR2 YNNKEL (reference sequence). This CDR3 spans 17 amino acids. With 2 bases clipped from V and 0 bases from J, the junction kept 10 bases outside the gene matches. As DNA, the CDR3 is TGTGCCAGCAGCCAAAGCGACAGGGACCCGAGCTCCTACGAGCAGTACTTC. It encodes CASSQSDRDPSSYEQYF.

The chain joins TRBV6-5 to TRBJ1-5, with D hard to call. Germline lookup yields CDR1 MNHEY and CDR2 SVGAGI. The CDR3 runs 15 residues. V lost 7 bases and J lost 2, with 15 bases in between. The CDR3 DNA reads as TGTGCCAGCACTTCTGGAGGTGGCCGCAATCAGCCCCAGCATTTT. Its translation: CASTSGGGRNQPQHF.

The V gene is TRBV6-2 or TRBV6-3, the J gene TRBJ1-5, with TRBD1 matching over 7 bases. CDR3 length equals 15 residues. CDR1 and CDR2 (germline): MNHEY, SVGEGT. Losses at the gene ends were 6 bases for V and 4 bases for J; bases not matched to a gene: 9. CDR3 DNA sequence: TGTGCCAGCAGCCGCCGACAGGGCGGGAATCAGCCCCAGCATTTT. Translated, it gives CASSRRQGGNQPQHF.

With regard to this clone: Different DNA sequences within this sample yield the same CDR3. This chain connects TRBV7-3 to TRBJ2-1; 7 positions match TRBD1. The germline V gene has CDR1 SGHTA and CDR2 FQGTGA. CDR3 length equals 15 residues. The J segment lost 2 bases and the V segment lost 3 bases, leaving 4 bases of the junction unmatched. CDR3 sequence: CASSLAGGPYNEQFF. Here the CDR3 DNA reads TGTGCCAGCAGCTTGGCAGGGGGTCCCTACAATGAGCAGTTCTTC.

The chain carries TRBV7-9 and TRBJ2-5; 7 bases align to TRBD1. The CDR3 is 14 residues long. Germline V lookup: CDR1 SEHNR, CDR2 FQNEAQ (reference sequence). The V segment lost 5 bases and the J segment 1 base; nucleotides outside the gene matches: 4. This chain's CDR3 is CASSRDRSQETQYF. The CDR3, as DNA: TGTGCCAGCAGCCGGGACAGAAGCCAAGAGACCCAGTACTTC. Full variable domain (outside the CDR3, taken from reference TRBV7-9 and TRBJ2-5): DTGVSQNPRHKITKRGQNVTFRCDPISEHNRLYWYRQTLGQGPEFLTYFQNEAQLEKSRLLSDRFSAERPKGSFSTLEIQRTEQGDSAMYLCASSRDRSQETQYFGPGTRLLVL.

The V gene is TRBV10-3, the J gene TRBJ1-1; no clear D gene. This CDR3 spans 13 amino acids. Germline V lookup: CDR1 ENHRY, CDR2 SYGVKD. V was cut by 8 bases and J by 8 bases, with 18 bases left in between. The CDR3 is CAIVRMVNEEAFF. CDR3 DNA: TGTGCCATCGTCCGAATGGTGAACGAGGAAGCTTTCTTT.

V gene TRBV6-5 combines with J gene TRBJ1-3; D gene ambiguous. CDR1 is MNHEY, CDR2 SVGAGI, per germline. The CDR3 is 13 amino acids. Trimming cost V 9 bases and J 4 bases, with 13 bases left between them. The CDR3 nucleotides read TGTGCCAGTCGGAGGTACATCGGAAACACCATATATTTT. Its protein is CASRRYIGNTIYF.

This rearrangement joins TRBV6-5 to TRBJ1-1, with 7 positions matching TRBD1. The germline V gene encodes CDR1 MNHEY and CDR2 SVGAGI. V was pared by 2 bases and J by 3 bases, with 6 bases of the junction left unmatched. The CDR3 runs to 15 residues. The CDR3 DNA reads TGTGCCAGCAGTTACGGAGGGGGCCTGGACACTGAAGCTTTCTTT. The encoded protein is CASSYGGGLDTEAFF.